The 13 T cell receptor beta chains listed next were all sequenced from one sample in a study of regulatory T cells in long-lasting Graves disease. Construction of TCR beta libraries relied on iRepertoire HTBI primers and on Arm-PCR targeting CDR3 regions. TCRdb processed the multiplex PCR reads anew with MiXCR; each CDR3 protein has one entry. The sample carries some 280,000 distinct CDR3 sequences, 20% to 25% recorded once. Time point of the sample: persistent/refractory GD, antithyroid drugs over 5 years with positive TRAb. Generation of the TCR library employed RNA extracted from PBMCs. Sequences were derived from peripheral blood mononuclear cells (PBMCs), sampled when the disease was refractory, from a patient treated with antithyroid drugs. The origin of the receptors is a female donor with Graves disease.

This clonotype was seen more than once but under ten times. This sequence joins TRBV20-1 and TRBJ2-5, with D tentatively TRBD1 (5 bases). CDR1 DFQATT and CDR2 SNEGSKA come from the germline V gene (reference sequence). The CDR3 length is 13 residues. V was shortened by 6 bases and J by 4 bases, with 15 bases between the two germline ends. The CDR3 nucleotides are TGCAGTGCCCCGGCCCAGGGATTAGAGACCCAGTACTTC. Its protein product is CSAPAQGLETQYF.

This clonotype turned up a few times. The chain uses TRBV5-1 and TRBJ1-1; 7 bases line up with TRBD1. Trimming at V came to 1 base and at J to 3 bases, leaving 6 bases not matched to a gene. Germline assignment: CDR1 SGHRS and CDR2 YFSETQ. This CDR3 comprises 15 residues. In nucleotides, the CDR3 is TGCGCCAGCAGCTTGCGGACAGGACGGGACACTGAAGCTTTCTTT. Its protein product is CASSLRTGRDTEAFF.

Concerning this clonotype itself: Relative to the germline gene, one junction end is altered; a read error may explain this. V and J are TRBV5-6 and TRBJ2-1, with D uncertain. The CDR3 is made up of 11 amino acids. The germline V gene has CDR1 SGHDT and CDR2 YYEEEE. The CDR3 spells CASSLGRVQGF. CDR3 nucleotide sequence: TGTGCCAGCAGCTTGGGGCGAGTTCAAGGGTTC.

As concerns this clonotype: Being one base from a much bigger clone, this may be a read error. The chain uses TRBV6-5 and TRBJ2-5; D is uncertain. The CDR3 totals 12 residues. Germline-derived CDR1 and CDR2 are MNHEY and SVGAGI. In DNA form, the CDR3 reads TGTGCCAGCAGTTTTCTCGGAGAGGCCCAGTACTTC. Translating gives CASSFLGEAQYF.

This clonotype was observed a handful of times. The chain has TRBV5-5 and TRBJ1-1; maybe TRBD1 (5 bases). Germline CDR1 is SGHKS and CDR2 is YYEKEE (reference sequence). There are 13 residues in the CDR3. V shed 7 bases and J shed 1 base, with 11 bases lying between them. CDR3 sequence: CASFRRGNTEAFF. CDR3 nucleotides: TGTGCCAGCTTCCGGAGGGGGAACACTGAAGCTTTCTTT.

This chain connects TRBV6-1 to TRBJ2-7; D is unresolved. The CDR3 consists of 16 residues. Trimming left V 4 bases short and J 0 bases short, with 16 bases between. Germline V lookup: CDR1 MNHNS, CDR2 SASEGT. The CDR3 nucleotides read TGTGCCAGCAGTGGCACCGGGCGCGGCAGCTCCTACGAGCAGTACTTC. Translating it yields CASSGTGRGSSYEQYF.

The gene calls are TRBV6-2 or TRBV6-3 and TRBJ2-1, with 8 bases fitting TRBD2. Germline assignment: CDR1 MNHEY and CDR2 SVGEGT. The CDR3 runs to 18 residues. V lost 5 bases to trimming and J lost 0 bases; unmatched junction nucleotides: 12. This CDR3 reads CASSTPLTSANSYNEQFF. CDR3 coding DNA: TGTGCCAGCAGTACCCCCTTGACTAGCGCGAACTCCTACAATGAGCAGTTCTTC.

This clonotype was counted a few times. The J gene is TRBJ2-2, the V gene TRBV5-1; D is perhaps TRBD1 or TRBD2 (6 bases each). Trimming removed 4 bases at V and 4 bases at J, with 11 bases between. This CDR3 spans 14 amino acids. Per germline, CDR1 SGHRS and CDR2 YFSETQ. The CDR3 is CASSPSGATGELFF. In DNA form, the CDR3 reads TGCGCCAGCAGCCCCTCGGGGGCCACCGGGGAGCTGTTTTTT.

The chain uses TRBV7-9 and TRBJ1-1; TRBD1 is a possible D gene (6 bases). The V end lost 5 bases, the J end lost 1 base, and 8 bases lay between the germline ends. CDR3 length: 13 amino acids. From germline, CDR1 is SEHNR and CDR2 FQNEAQ (reference sequence). The CDR3 DNA is TGTGCCAGCAGCGGACAGCAGAACACTGAAGCTTTCTTT. Its protein is CASSGQQNTEAFF. Drawing the rest from reference TRBV7-9 and TRBJ1-1, the complete variable domain is DTGVSQNPRHKITKRGQNVTFRCDPISEHNRLYWYRQTLGQGPEFLTYFQNEAQLEKSRLLSDRFSAERPKGSFSTLEIQRTEQGDSAMYLCASSGQQNTEAFFGQGTRLTVV.

This clonotype occurred many times. The V call is TRBV11-1, the J call TRBJ2-5; tentatively, D is TRBD2 (5 bases). From germline, CDR1 is SGHAT and CDR2 FQDESV (reference sequence). V was pared by 1 base and J by 1 base, with 7 bases between. The CDR3 extends over 14 amino acids. CDR3 residues: CASSLGTFQETQYF. The CDR3 DNA is TGTGCCAGCAGCTTAGGGACTTTCCAAGAGACCCAGTACTTC.

The table lists this clonotype with many counts. The gene calls are TRBV28 and TRBJ2-1; 9 bases are shared with TRBD2. Germline assignment: CDR1 MDHEN and CDR2 SYDVKM. V lost 5 bases, J lost 1 base, and 6 bases stayed unmatched. CDR3 length equals 16 residues. CDR3 loop: CASSRSGSRSYNEQFF. In DNA form, the CDR3 reads TGTGCCAGCAGTCGTAGCGGGAGTAGGTCCTACAATGAGCAGTTCTTC.

The gene calls are TRBV11-2 and TRBJ2-3; no clear D gene. The CDR3 totals 15 residues. V was pared by 5 bases and J by 1 base, with 13 bases between. Germline V gene data show CDR1 as SGHAT and CDR2 as FQNNGV. The CDR3 here is CASSEYRWGTDTQYF. The CDR3 DNA sequence: TGTGCCAGCAGCGAATACCGGTGGGGCACAGATACGCAGTATTTT.

The V gene is TRBV20-1, the J gene TRBJ2-7; D possibly corresponds to TRBD1 (6 bases). Germline V gene data show CDR1 as DFQATT and CDR2 as SNEGSKA (reference sequence). This CDR3 contains 13 residues. V gave up 6 bases and J gave up 1 base, with 13 bases separating them. The CDR3 nucleotides are TGCAGTGCCCGCCCAGGGGAATCCTACGAGCAGTACTTC. It encodes CSARPGESYEQYF.